Presented here are 30 T cell receptor beta chains from one specimen sequenced in a study of CD8+ T cells in alopecia areata. TCR sequencing used cDNA made by reverse transcription of extracted RNA. The assay was immunoSEQ multiplex PCR, and TCRdb's table has in-frame clones only and misses some. The table has about 130,000 clones, around three fifths seen once. The sequencing here drew on CD4+ T cells sorted from blood, taken at week 0. The receptors shown here come from a human donor with alopecia areata.

This clone came up a few times. The V call is TRBV9, the J call TRBJ2-5; D is ambiguous. Germline V gene sequence: CDR1 SGDLS, CDR2 YYNGEE. V lost 0 bases to trimming and J lost 1 base, with 13 bases between them. The CDR3 extends over 16 amino acids. The CDR3 region is CASSVGLRNRQETQYF. The CDR3 DNA reads TGTGCCAGCAGCGTAGGTCTACGGAATCGCCAAGAGACCCAGTACTTC.

The chain recombines TRBV6-5 with TRBJ2-2; D is undetermined. V lost 4 bases to trimming and J lost 7 bases, with 7 bases between them. The CDR3 has 12 residues. Germline assignment: CDR1 MNHEY and CDR2 SVGAGI. For the CDR3, the DNA is TGTGCCAGCAGTTTCCTATACGGGGAGCTGTTTTTT. Amino acid sequence: CASSFLYGELFF.

As to this clone: Other DNA sequences in this specimen translate into the identical CDR3. This chain uses TRBV29-1 with TRBJ1-1; D gene uncertain. The germline gives CDR1 SQVTM, CDR2 ANQGSEA. The length of the CDR3 is 11 residues. The V end was cut by 7 bases, the J end by 0 bases, with 6 bases between. CDR3 bases: TGCAGCGCGACGGTGAACACTGAAGCTTTCTTT. Its protein product is CSATVNTEAFF. The full variable domain, rest sourced from reference TRBV29-1 and TRBJ1-1, is SAVISQKPSRDICQRGTSLTIQCQVDSQVTMMFWYRQQPGQSLTLIATANQGSEATYESGFVIDKFPISRPNLTFSTLTVSNMSPEDSSIYLCSATVNTEAFFGQGTRLTVV.

A few counts support this clone. This chain joins TRBV7-9 and TRBJ1-2; the D gene is possibly TRBD1 (5 bases). Germline-derived CDR1 and CDR2 are SEHNR and FQNEAQ (reference sequence). The CDR3 has 12 amino acids. V lost 8 bases to trimming and J lost 4 bases, with 11 bases between them. CDR3 bases: TGTGCCAGCGGACACCTGGTCTATGGCTACACCTTC. Translation gives CASGHLVYGYTF.

Remarks on this clone: The same CDR3 also results from other DNA sequences found in this sample. J is TRBJ2-5 and V is TRBV7-2, with 7 bases matching TRBD2. The V gene's germline CDR1 is SGHTA and CDR2 FQGNSA. V was clipped by 2 bases and J by 1 base; unmatched bases: 4. This CDR3 is built from 15 residues. CDR3 bases: TGTGCCAGCAGCTTAATGGGACTATTCCAAGAGACCCAGTACTTC. It yields the protein CASSLMGLFQETQYF.

This clone was observed a handful of times. The chain links TRBV19 to TRBJ1-1; 7 bases fit TRBD1. The CDR3 sequence is 15 residues long. V gave up 5 bases and J gave up 6 bases; unmatched junction bases: 12. CDR1 is LNHDA and CDR2 is SQIVND in the germline V gene (reference sequence). The CDR3, as DNA: TGTGCCAGTAGTCCCCGGGACAGCAGGAGGGCTGAAGCTTTCTTT. Protein: CASSPRDSRRAEAFF.

This clone showed up just a few times. This chain connects TRBV29-1 to TRBJ2-5; possibly TRBD2 for D (6 bases). Germline V CDR1 and CDR2: SQVTM, ANQGSEA. Trimming pared 4 bases from V and 5 bases from J, leaving 17 bases between. This CDR3 has 14 residues. The CDR3 here is CSVASSPGGETQYF. DNA for the CDR3: TGCAGCGTTGCTTCGTCCCCTGGAGGGGAGACCCAGTACTTC.

V is TRBV9 and J is TRBJ2-2, with 7 nucleotides matching TRBD2. This CDR3 is built from 17 residues. Germline-derived CDR1 and CDR2 are SGDLS and YYNGEE. The J segment lost 3 bases and the V segment lost 4 bases, leaving 12 bases of the junction unmatched. The CDR3 sequence is CASSPELGTIHTGELFF. CDR3 bases: TGTGCCAGCAGCCCTGAGCTTGGGACTATACACACCGGGGAGCTGTTTTTT.

The chain uses TRBV18 and TRBJ1-2; the match to TRBD1 covers 7 bases. Germline CDR1 and CDR2: KGHSH and LQKENI. The CDR3 spans 13 residues. With 3 bases clipped from V and 4 bases from J, the junction kept 2 bases outside the gene matches. CDR3 sequence (DNA): TGTGCCAGCTCACCGGGACAGCTCTATGGCTACACCTTC. Its protein is CASSPGQLYGYTF.

The chain has TRBV18 and TRBJ1-4; weak D call: TRBD1 (6 bases). The V gene lost 6 bases and the J gene lost 8 bases, with 10 bases spanning the gap. Looked up from germline, CDR1 is KGHSH and CDR2 is LQKENI. The CDR3 sequence is 12 residues long. The CDR3 reads CASSPGQEKLFF. The CDR3 DNA sequence: TGTGCCAGCTCGCCCGGACAGGAAAAACTGTTTTTT.

This chain uses TRBV7-2 with TRBJ2-5; D is uncertain. CDR3 length: 14 residues. V was cut by 0 bases and J by 0 bases, with 5 bases left in between. Germline CDR1 and CDR2: SGHTA and FQGNSA. The chain's CDR3 is CASSLARYQETQYF. The CDR3 bases are TGTGCCAGCAGCTTAGCACGGTACCAAGAGACCCAGTACTTC.

The V call is TRBV9, the J call TRBJ2-5, with 11 bases identical to TRBD2. J was trimmed by 2 bases and V by 3 bases; bases with no gene match: 3. This CDR3 region has 15 residues. Germline CDR1 is SGDLS and CDR2 is YYNGEE. The CDR3 sequence: CASSEGTSGQETQYF. CDR3 bases: TGTGCCAGCAGCGAGGGGACTAGCGGACAAGAGACCCAGTACTTC.

About this clone: In the same sample, other DNA sequences code for this CDR3. The chain links TRBV30 to TRBJ1-1; D is uncertain. V shed 4 bases and J shed 1 base, with 13 bases lying between them. This CDR3 has 14 residues. Germline CDR1 reads GTSNPN; CDR2 reads SVGIG (reference sequence). CDR3 in amino acids: CAWNPVQPNTEAFF. The CDR3 DNA reads as TGTGCCTGGAATCCTGTACAGCCGAACACTGAAGCTTTCTTT.

The rearrangement joins TRBV23-1 to TRBJ2-7, with 9 bases fitting TRBD1. TRBV23-1 carries the ORF label, with uncertain function. The CDR3 is made up of 18 amino acids. V gave up 0 bases and J gave up 2 bases; unmatched junction bases: 11. CDR3 in amino acids: CASSQSLVGTGWPYEQYF. CDR3 sequence (DNA): TGCGCCAGCAGTCAATCCCTGGTTGGGACAGGGTGGCCCTACGAGCAGTACTTC.

The V gene is TRBV6-6, the J gene TRBJ2-5; D is uncertain. The CDR3 covers 15 residues. V was clipped by 6 bases and J by 5 bases, with 19 bases between them. The germline V gene has CDR1 MNHNY and CDR2 SVGAGI (reference sequence). Here the CDR3 reads CASRPRGMAGETQYF. As DNA, the CDR3 is TGTGCCAGCAGACCCCGTGGTATGGCCGGGGAGACCCAGTACTTC.

This chain connects TRBV6-5 to TRBJ1-1; the D is unclear. V was trimmed by 7 bases and J by 0 bases, leaving 12 bases between them. Germline CDR1 is MNHEY and CDR2 is SVGAGI. The CDR3 loop spans 14 amino acids. The CDR3 reads CASTLHPMNTEAFF. The CDR3 DNA sequence: TGTGCCAGCACCCTACACCCGATGAACACTGAAGCTTTCTTT.

This chain uses TRBV27 with TRBJ1-2; 10 positions match TRBD1. Germline V lookup: CDR1 MNHEY, CDR2 SMNVEV (reference sequence). The J segment lost 2 bases and the V segment lost 4 bases, leaving 7 bases of the junction unmatched. The CDR3 runs 16 residues. The CDR3: CASSSASGQGNYGYTF. In nucleotides, the CDR3 is TGTGCCAGCAGTTCCGCTTCGGGACAGGGGAACTATGGCTACACCTTC.

This clone was seen a handful of times. The chain joins TRBV5-1 to TRBJ1-1; the D gene is possibly TRBD1 (6 bases). CDR1 is SGHRS, CDR2 YFSETQ, per germline. V was shortened by 3 bases and J by 5 bases, with 14 bases between the two germline ends. The CDR3 totals 14 residues. CDR3 DNA: TGCGCCAGCAGCTCCGGACAGTGGGTAACTGAAGCTTTCTTT. This translates into CASSSGQWVTEAFF.

The J gene is TRBJ1-2, the V gene TRBV27; TRBD1 matches at 7 bases. The CDR3 runs to 15 residues. Unmatched junction bases numbered 6, after V lost 2 bases and J lost 3 bases. The germline gives CDR1 MNHEY, CDR2 SMNVEV (reference sequence). In nucleotides, the CDR3 is TGTGCCAGCAGTTTACCGGGACAGCCGGACTATGGCTACACCTTC. Protein product: CASSLPGQPDYGYTF.

This clone was seen once. V usage is TRBV30 and J usage is TRBJ2-1; 7 bases fit TRBD2. This CDR3 comprises 15 residues. Trimming took 8 bases from V and 7 from J; bases not matched to a gene: 17. Looked up from germline, CDR1 is GTSNPN and CDR2 is SVGIG (reference sequence). The CDR3 is CAQRLWGGGRNEQFF. The CDR3 nucleotides read TGTGCCCAACGACTTTGGGGGGGTGGAAGAAATGAGCAGTTCTTC.

This clone was picked up a small number of times. The rearrangement uses TRBV6-5 and TRBJ1-4; D call uncertain. Germline V gene lookup returns CDR1 MNHEY and CDR2 SVGAGI. Trimming pared 4 bases from V and 0 bases from J, leaving 9 bases between. The CDR3 runs 15 residues. In nucleotides, the CDR3 is TGTGCCAGCAGTTCCAGTGGGGCAACTAATGAAAAACTGTTTTTT. Its translation is CASSSSGATNEKLFF.

This clone occurred a few times. CDR3 amino acids: CASSEGGYTYQETQYF. For the CDR3, the DNA is TGTGCCAGCAGCGAGGGGGGATACACGTACCAAGAGACCCAGTACTTC. This chain connects TRBV2 to TRBJ2-5; either TRBD1 or TRBD2 may supply D (6 bases each). The germline gives CDR1 SNHLY, CDR2 FYNNEI. Trimming shortened V by 6 bases and J by 0 bases, and 17 bases separated the two germline ends. The CDR3 sequence is 16 residues long.

The chain employs TRBV7-2 and TRBJ2-7, with TRBD2 as a possible D gene (5 bases). Trimming shortened V by 0 bases and J by 0 bases, and 6 bases separated the two germline ends. The length of the CDR3 is 14 residues. Germline CDR1 is SGHTA and CDR2 is FQGNSA. The CDR3 coding sequence is TGTGCCAGCAGCTTAGCCGGGGACTCCTACGAGCAGTACTTC. Its protein product is CASSLAGDSYEQYF.

V usage is TRBV10-3 and J usage is TRBJ1-1; a possible D gene is TRBD1 (6 bases). Germline lookup yields CDR1 ENHRY and CDR2 SYGVKD. The CDR3 contains 14 residues. Trimming cost V 6 bases and J 0 bases, with 11 bases left between them. CDR3 sequence (DNA): TGTGCCATCAGGAAGGACAGACTGAACACTGAAGCTTTCTTT. It translates to CAIRKDRLNTEAFF.

This chain uses TRBV2 with TRBJ2-7; the D gene is possibly TRBD2 (6 bases). From germline, CDR1 is SNHLY and CDR2 FYNNEI. V was clipped by 7 bases and J by 6 bases, with 13 bases between them. The length of the CDR3 is 12 residues. CDR3 coding DNA: TGTGCCAGCACCTACGGGGGTGGCGAGCAGTACTTC. Encoded protein: CASTYGGGEQYF.

V is TRBV2 and J is TRBJ2-6; unclear D gene. Deletions cut 4 bases from V and 4 bases from J, with 11 bases between. Germline V gene data show CDR1 as SNHLY and CDR2 as FYNNEI. This CDR3 contains 15 residues. The CDR3 DNA reads TGTGCCAGCAGTGTATGGGGTTCCGGGGCCAACGTCCTGACTTTC. Translated: CASSVWGSGANVLTF.

This clone occurred a few times. The chain uses TRBV10-3 and TRBJ2-5; the D is unclear. CDR1 ENHRY and CDR2 SYGVKD come from the germline V gene. V lost 10 bases to trimming and J lost 3 bases, with 9 bases between them. This CDR3 comprises 11 residues. In DNA, the CDR3 is TGTGCCACGGCGGTGAAAGAGACCCAGTACTTC. This sequence encodes CATAVKETQYF.

The chain carries TRBV4-1 and TRBJ2-7, with unresolved D. The CDR3 contains 14 residues. The germline V gene has CDR1 MGHRA and CDR2 YSYEKL. Deletions cut 2 bases from V and 2 bases from J, with 10 bases between. This chain's CDR3 is CASSQNLGPYEQYF. CDR3 sequence (DNA): TGCGCCAGCAGCCAAAATCTAGGGCCCTACGAGCAGTACTTC.

The chain is built from TRBV7-9 and TRBJ1-5, with D tentatively TRBD1 (6 bases). The CDR3 has 14 amino acids. The ends were cut back, 4 bases at V and 5 bases at J, with 12 bases in the middle. CDR1 is SEHNR and CDR2 is FQNEAQ in the germline V gene (reference sequence). In DNA form, the CDR3 reads TGTGCCAGCAGCTCGAACAGGGAATATCAGCCCCAGCATTTT. The encoded protein is CASSSNREYQPQHF.

The chain employs TRBV29-1 and TRBJ1-2; tentatively, D is TRBD1 (5 bases). Germline CDR1 is SQVTM and CDR2 is ANQGSEA. The ends were cut back, 4 bases at V and 4 bases at J, with 7 bases in the middle. CDR3 length: 11 amino acids. This CDR3 reads CSVVQVYGYTF. In DNA form, the CDR3 reads TGCAGCGTTGTACAGGTCTATGGCTACACCTTC.